The 9 T cell receptor beta chains presented below share a single source sample, sequenced in a study of blood T cell repertoires in COVID-19. Profiling relied on immunoSEQ multiplex PCR, and the TCRdb table lists in-frame clones only, not all of them. The sample has 200,000 to 250,000 clones; approximately 82% are singletons. Sequencing was done on a sample of peripheral blood. These receptors originate from a woman of 80 years or more with acute or convalescent COVID-19.

A word on this clone: At one boundary the junction diverges from the germline segment, which might be a read error. This chain uses TRBV11-3 with TRBJ1-1, with 8 bases matching TRBD1. The V gene's germline CDR1 is SGHNT and CDR2 YENEEA. The CDR3 has 14 residues. The CDR3 bases are TGTGCCAGCAGCCAAGACCGGGACAGGTCCCCGTTGGAGTTT. This codes for CASSQDRDRSPLEF. Supplemented by reference TRBV11-3 and TRBJ1-1, the full variable domain reads EAGVVQSPRYKIIEKKQPVAFWCNPISGHNTLYWYLQNLGQGPELLIRYENEEAVDDSQLPKDRFSAERLKGVDSTLKIQPAELGDSAVYLCASSQDRDRSPLEFGQGTRLTVV.

The chain has TRBV28 and TRBJ1-5, with D unresolved. Per the germline V gene, CDR1 is MDHEN and CDR2 is SYDVKM. Trimming removed 3 bases at V and 5 bases at J, with 5 bases between. The CDR3 contains 12 residues. The CDR3: CASSLRHQPQHF. CDR3 DNA sequence: TGTGCCAGCAGTTTGAGGCATCAGCCCCAGCATTTT.

This chain joins TRBV4-2 and TRBJ2-5; no clear D. CDR1 is LGHNA, CDR2 YNFKEQ, per germline. Trimming removed 2 bases at V and 2 bases at J, with 3 bases between. CDR3 length: 12 residues. CDR3: CASSQPQETQYF. The CDR3, as DNA: TGTGCCAGCAGCCAACCTCAAGAGACCCAGTACTTC.

This chain uses TRBV7-2 with TRBJ1-1; 7 bases agree with TRBD1. CDR1 SGHTA and CDR2 FQGNSA come from the germline V gene. V was clipped by 2 bases and J by 4 bases; unmatched bases: 7. The CDR3 extends over 15 amino acids. CDR3 protein: CASSLTGVVVTEAFF. The CDR3 nucleotides read TGTGCCAGCAGCTTAACAGGGGTAGTGGTCACTGAAGCTTTCTTT.

The chain uses TRBV4-1 and TRBJ1-1; possibly TRBD1 for D (5 bases). The CDR3 is made up of 16 amino acids. CDR1 is MGHRA and CDR2 is YSYEKL in the germline V gene. The V end lost 6 bases, the J end lost 3 bases, and 20 bases lay between the germline ends. CDR3 residues: CASRRTSGGRHTEAFF. The CDR3 DNA follows: TGCGCCAGCAGAAGGACATCGGGAGGGAGGCACACTGAAGCTTTCTTT.

J is TRBJ2-2 and V is TRBV14; a possible D gene is TRBD1 (6 bases). There are 14 residues in the CDR3. Germline loops: CDR1 SGHDN, CDR2 FVKESK. V shed 4 bases and J shed 4 bases, with 10 bases lying between them. CDR3 amino acids: CASSLNRVTGELFF. The CDR3 DNA is TGTGCCAGCAGCCTTAACAGGGTCACCGGGGAGCTGTTTTTT.

The J gene is TRBJ1-4, the V gene TRBV5-5, with a tentative D call TRBD1 (6 bases). V was clipped by 0 bases and J by 5 bases, with 11 bases between them. There are 15 residues in the CDR3. Germline CDR1 SGHKS, CDR2 YYEKEE (reference sequence). CDR3 region: CASSLGGTKNEKLFF. CDR3 nucleotides: TGTGCCAGCAGCTTGGGGGGGACAAAGAATGAAAAACTGTTTTTT.

In this sample, this clone turned up once. The chain recombines TRBV3-1 (or the pseudogene TRBV3-2) with TRBJ2-1; 7 nucleotides match TRBD1. CDR3 size: 17 residues. The V gene's germline CDR1 is LGHDT and CDR2 YNNKEL (reference sequence). Trimming cost V 0 bases and J 8 bases; bases outside gene matches: 13. Here the CDR3 reads CASSQDGVPGQRDEQFF. Written as DNA, the CDR3 is TGTGCCAGCAGCCAAGACGGAGTACCGGGACAGCGCGATGAGCAGTTCTTC.

There are a few counts of this clone. V is TRBV6-4 and J is TRBJ1-3, with D possibly being TRBD1 (5 bases). The CDR3 extends over 15 amino acids. V shed 5 bases and J shed 1 base, with 12 bases lying between them. Germline V gene lookup returns CDR1 MRHNA and CDR2 SNTAGT. The CDR3 sequence is CASSIRGYSGNTIYF. The CDR3 DNA reads TGTGCCAGCAGTATCCGGGGGTATTCTGGAAACACCATATATTTT.